This TCR beta chain came from a study of T cell changes during pregnancy in multiple sclerosis (dated by TCRdb to the late 2010s). For context, the study as a whole: Changes in the T cell repertoire over the course of pregnancy were examined in this study in women with multiple sclerosis.

Details on this clone: There is no known antigen for this receptor. Qualities for individual bases were not recorded, and no much larger clone is one base off.

The protocol used for the library was the immunoSEQ multiplex PCR assay. TCRdb holds this immuneACCESS table with in-frame rearrangements only. Some clones are missing; in checked studies, unresolved V genes explain under half, and the rest has no known cause. Here the sample has over 70,000 clones; about 92% occur a single time. Less than 3.5% of the sample is held by the ten biggest clonotypes. Here the sequenced sample was peripheral blood, taken in the third trimester of pregnancy. The sequence was collected from a female donor in good health, enrolled as a control in a pregnancy study.

The CDR3 region has the sequence CASSFGLAGSFSYEQYF. The nucleotide sequence reads as follows: TGTGCCAGCAGTTTCGGACTAGCGGGGTCGTTCTCCTACGAGCAGTACTTC. The sequence is built from TRBV28 and TRBJ2-7, with 12 bases in between that match TRBD2. In the germline V gene, CDR1 corresponds to MDHEN and CDR2 to SYDVKM. Here V drops 3 bases and J drops 0 bases, and the junction holds 6 bases not matched to any gene. Including the terminal cysteine and phenylalanine, the CDR3 comprises 17 residues. Only the CDR3 DNA stays, 51 bases, in frame from base 1.